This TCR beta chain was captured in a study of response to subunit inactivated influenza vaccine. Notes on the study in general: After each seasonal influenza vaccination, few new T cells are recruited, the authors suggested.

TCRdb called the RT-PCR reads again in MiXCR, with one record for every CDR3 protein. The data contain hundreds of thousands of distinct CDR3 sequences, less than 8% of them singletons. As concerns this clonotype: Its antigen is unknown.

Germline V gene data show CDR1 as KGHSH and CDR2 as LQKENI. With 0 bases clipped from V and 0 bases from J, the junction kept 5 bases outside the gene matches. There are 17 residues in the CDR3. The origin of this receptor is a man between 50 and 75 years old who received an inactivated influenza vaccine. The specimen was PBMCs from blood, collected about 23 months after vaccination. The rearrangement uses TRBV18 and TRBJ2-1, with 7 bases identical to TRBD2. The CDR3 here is CASSPPLGGSSYNEQFF. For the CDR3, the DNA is TGTGCCAGCTCACCACCCCTCGGCGGGAGCTCCTACAATGAGCAGTTCTTC.